This T cell receptor (beta chain) was captured in a study of shared clonotypes between healthy human individuals. Overall study context: Per donor, three plates held CD4 naive cells, three held CD4 memory, two held CD8 naive and one held CD8 memory. Whole-study findings and limits: Naive CD4 clonotypes overlapped across a few donors at roughly 4.5%.

CDR1 is KGHSH, CDR2 LQKENI, per germline. The CDR3 has 13 amino acids. The V gene lost 3 bases and the J gene lost 2 bases, with 8 bases spanning the gap. The data were produced by immunoSEQ multiplex PCR, yet TCRdb's version contains in-frame clones alone and is incomplete. This sample has 2 million to 2.5 million clones; around 95% occur once, and the top ten carry 0.13%. Points on this clone: As yet, its antigen is unknown. The sample holds other DNA sequences that translate to the same CDR3.

This clonotype originated in a man younger than 35 in good health. The source material was naive CD4+ T cells sorted from blood. The subset here: CD45RA+ positively selected. The genes are TRBV18 and TRBJ2-7, with D perhaps TRBD1 or TRBD2 (5 bases each). The CDR3: CASSPGPTYEQYF. In DNA, the CDR3 is TGTGCCAGCTCACCGGGACCTACCTACGAGCAGTACTTC.